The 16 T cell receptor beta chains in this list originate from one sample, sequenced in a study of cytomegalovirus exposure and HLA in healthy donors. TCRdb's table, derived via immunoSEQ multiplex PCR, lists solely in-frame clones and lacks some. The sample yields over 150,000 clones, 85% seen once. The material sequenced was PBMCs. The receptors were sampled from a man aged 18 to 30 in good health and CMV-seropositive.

The CDR3 protein is CASSLPLAEAGELFF. In nucleotides, the CDR3 is TGCGCCAGCAGCCTGCCGCTAGCGGAGGCCGGGGAGCTGTTTTTT. V gene TRBV5-1 combines with J gene TRBJ2-2; 7 nucleotides agree with TRBD2. V shed 4 bases and J 6 bases; nucleotides not matched to a gene: 9. CDR3 length: 15 residues. Germline assignment: CDR1 SGHRS and CDR2 YFSETQ.

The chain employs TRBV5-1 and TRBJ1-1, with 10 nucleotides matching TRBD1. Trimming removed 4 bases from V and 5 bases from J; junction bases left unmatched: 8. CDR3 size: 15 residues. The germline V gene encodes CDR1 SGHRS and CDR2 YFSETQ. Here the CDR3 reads CASSKGTGEKTEAFF. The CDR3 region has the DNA TGCGCCAGCAGCAAGGGGACAGGGGAAAAGACTGAAGCTTTCTTT.

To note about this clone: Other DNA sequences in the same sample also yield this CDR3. The CDR3 loop is CASSSGQGNSPLHF. The CDR3 nucleotides read TGTGCCAGCAGTTCCGGACAGGGTAATTCACCCCTCCACTTT. V and J are TRBV28 and TRBJ1-6, with 8 bases matching TRBD1. This CDR3 comprises 14 residues. V lost 4 bases, J lost 6 bases, and 2 bases stayed unmatched. The germline V gene has CDR1 MDHEN and CDR2 SYDVKM.

The CDR3 bases are TGTGCCAGCAGCTTGTGGAGCAGCTACGAGCAGTACTTC. Amino acid sequence: CASSLWSSYEQYF. The chain couples TRBV5-6 to TRBJ2-7; D not certain. The CDR3 totals 13 residues. Germline V gene data show CDR1 as SGHDT and CDR2 as YYEEEE. The ends were cut back, 1 base at V and 3 bases at J, with 8 bases in the middle. The full variable domain, completed using reference TRBV5-6 and TRBJ2-7, is DAGVTQSPTHLIKTRGQQVTLRCSPKSGHDTVSWYQQALGQGPQFIFQYYEEEERQRGNFPDRFSGHQFPNYSSELNVNALLLGDSALYLCASSLWSSYEQYFGPGTRLTVT.

Written as DNA, the CDR3 is TGCAGCGTTGCGGAGGGGCTAAGCTCCTACGAGCAGTACTTC. The encoded protein is CSVAEGLSSYEQYF. This chain uses TRBV29-1 with TRBJ2-7; D possibly corresponds to TRBD2 (6 bases). Germline V gene sequence: CDR1 SQVTM, CDR2 ANQGSEA. V was pared by 4 bases and J by 0 bases, with 13 bases between. The length of the CDR3 is 14 residues.

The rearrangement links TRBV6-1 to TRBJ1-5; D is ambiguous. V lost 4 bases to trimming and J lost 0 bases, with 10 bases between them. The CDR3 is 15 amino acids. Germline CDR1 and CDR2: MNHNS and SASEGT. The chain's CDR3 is CASSVRGYSNQPQHF. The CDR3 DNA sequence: TGTGCCAGCAGTGTACGGGGATATAGCAATCAGCCCCAGCATTTT.

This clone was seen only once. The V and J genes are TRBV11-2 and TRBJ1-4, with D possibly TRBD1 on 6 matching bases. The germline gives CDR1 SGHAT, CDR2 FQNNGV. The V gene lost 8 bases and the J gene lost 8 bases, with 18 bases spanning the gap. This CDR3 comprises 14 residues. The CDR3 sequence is CASGGGQSYEKLFF. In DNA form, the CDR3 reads TGTGCCAGCGGGGGGGGGCAGTCCTACGAAAAACTGTTTTTT.

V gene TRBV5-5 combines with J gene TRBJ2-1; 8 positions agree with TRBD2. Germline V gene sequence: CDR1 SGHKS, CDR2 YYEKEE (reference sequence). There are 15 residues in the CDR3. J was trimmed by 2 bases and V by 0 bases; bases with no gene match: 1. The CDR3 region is CASSLETSAYNEQFF. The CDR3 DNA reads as TGTGCCAGCAGCTTGGAGACTAGCGCCTACAATGAGCAGTTCTTC.

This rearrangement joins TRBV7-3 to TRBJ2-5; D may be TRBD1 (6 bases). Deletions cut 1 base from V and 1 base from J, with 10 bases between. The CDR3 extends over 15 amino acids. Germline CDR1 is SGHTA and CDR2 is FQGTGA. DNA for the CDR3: TGTGCCAGCAGCTTAATGGGGGCGCCCCAAGAGACCCAGTACTTC. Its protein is CASSLMGAPQETQYF.

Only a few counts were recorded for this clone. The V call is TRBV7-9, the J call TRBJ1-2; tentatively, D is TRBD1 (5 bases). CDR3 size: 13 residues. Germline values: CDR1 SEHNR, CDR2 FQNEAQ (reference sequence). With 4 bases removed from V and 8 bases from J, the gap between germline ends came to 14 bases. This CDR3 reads CASSSPGGRGYTF. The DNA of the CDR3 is TGTGCCAGCAGCTCTCCGGGGGGTCGAGGCTACACCTTC.

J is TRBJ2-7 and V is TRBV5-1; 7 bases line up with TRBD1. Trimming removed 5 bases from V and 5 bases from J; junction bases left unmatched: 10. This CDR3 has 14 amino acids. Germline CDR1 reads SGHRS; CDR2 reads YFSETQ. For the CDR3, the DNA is TGCGCCAGCAGGAGACAGGGTACCACGGACGAGCAGTACTTC. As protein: CASRRQGTTDEQYF.

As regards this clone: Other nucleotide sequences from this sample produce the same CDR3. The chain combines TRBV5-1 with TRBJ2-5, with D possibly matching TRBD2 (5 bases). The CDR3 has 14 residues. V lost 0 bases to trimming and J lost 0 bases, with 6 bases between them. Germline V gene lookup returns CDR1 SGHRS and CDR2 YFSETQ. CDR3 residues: CASSLGGYQETQYF. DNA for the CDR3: TGCGCCAGCAGCTTGGGCGGGTACCAAGAGACCCAGTACTTC.

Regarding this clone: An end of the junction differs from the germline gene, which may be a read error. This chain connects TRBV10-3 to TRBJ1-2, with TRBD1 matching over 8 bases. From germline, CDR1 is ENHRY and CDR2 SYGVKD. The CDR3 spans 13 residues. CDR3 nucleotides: TGTGCCATCAGTGCGGACAGGGAAGGGACGAGGGCCTTC. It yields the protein CAISADREGTRAF.

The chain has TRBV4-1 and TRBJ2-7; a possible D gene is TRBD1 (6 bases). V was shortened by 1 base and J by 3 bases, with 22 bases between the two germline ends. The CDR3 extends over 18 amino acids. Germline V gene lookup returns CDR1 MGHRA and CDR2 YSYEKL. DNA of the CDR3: TGCGCCAGCAGCCAAGGCCCCTCCGGAGGTTGGGGGCTCTACGAGCAGTACTTC. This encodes CASSQGPSGGWGLYEQYF.

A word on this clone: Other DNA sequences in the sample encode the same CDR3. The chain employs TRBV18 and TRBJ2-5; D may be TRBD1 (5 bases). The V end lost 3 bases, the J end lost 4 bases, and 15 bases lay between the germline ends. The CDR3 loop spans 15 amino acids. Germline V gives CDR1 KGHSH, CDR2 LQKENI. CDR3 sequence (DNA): TGTGCCAGCTCACCCCTTCAGGGCGGCGGAGAGACCCAGTACTTC. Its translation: CASSPLQGGGETQYF.

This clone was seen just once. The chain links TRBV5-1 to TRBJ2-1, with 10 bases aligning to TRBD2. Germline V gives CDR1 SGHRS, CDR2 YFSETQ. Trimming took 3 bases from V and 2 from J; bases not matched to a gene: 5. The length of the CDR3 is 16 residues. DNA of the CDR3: TGCGCCAGCAGCTCTCTAGCGGGAGCAACCTACAATGAGCAGTTCTTC. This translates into CASSSLAGATYNEQFF. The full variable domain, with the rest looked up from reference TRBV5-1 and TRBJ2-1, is KAGVTQTPRYLIKTRGQQVTLSCSPISGHRSVSWYQQTPGQGLQFLFEYFSETQRNKGNFPGRFSGRQFSNSRSEMNVSTLELGDSALYLCASSSLAGATYNEQFFGPGTRLTVL.